The 10 T cell receptor beta chains presented below share a single source sample, sequenced in a study of control samples from healthy donors and cancer patients. Profiling relied on immunoSEQ multiplex PCR, and the TCRdb table lists in-frame clones only, not all of them. The repertoire holds around 150,000 clones, approximately 94% seen once, with 11% to 15% in the top ten. Sequencing used PBMCs. These receptors were taken from a man aged 60 to 69 with colorectal cancer.

J is TRBJ2-3 and V is TRBV6-5; D not certain. Germline V gene data show CDR1 as MNHEY and CDR2 as SVGAGI. This CDR3 is 13 amino acids long. Trimming removed 3 bases from V and 2 bases from J, with 6 bases in between. The CDR3 here is CASSYLNTDTQYF. The CDR3 DNA reads as TGTGCCAGCAGTTATCTCAACACAGATACGCAGTATTTT.

This clone appeared once. The chain carries TRBV6-1 and TRBJ1-4, with D perhaps matching TRBD1 (6 bases). This CDR3 contains 14 residues. Germline V lookup: CDR1 MNHNS, CDR2 SASEGT. Trimming took off 2 bases at V and 8 bases at J, with 12 bases between the two ends. The CDR3 DNA follows: TGTGCCAGCAGTGAAAACAGGGTGCGGGAAAAACTGTTTTTT. Translated: CASSENRVREKLFF.

This chain joins TRBV5-8 and TRBJ2-5; possibly TRBD1 or TRBD2 for D (6 bases each). The CDR3 spans 14 residues. Trimming took off 3 bases at V and 5 bases at J, with 14 bases between the two ends. Per the germline V gene, CDR1 is SGHTS and CDR2 is YDEGEE. The DNA of the CDR3 is TGTGCCAGCAGCTCCGTGGGGGGCGCGGAGACCCAGTACTTC. It specifies CASSSVGGAETQYF.

V usage is TRBV28 and J usage is TRBJ2-4; 7 bases line up with TRBD1. From germline, CDR1 is MDHEN and CDR2 SYDVKM. Trimming at V came to 8 bases and at J to 4 bases, leaving 17 bases not matched to a gene. The CDR3 is 17 residues long. The CDR3 is CASAETGTRRQKNIQYF. DNA of the CDR3: TGTGCCAGCGCAGAGACAGGGACCCGTCGCCAAAAAAACATTCAGTACTTC.

The V and J genes are TRBV19 and TRBJ2-1; 11 bases fit TRBD2. Germline-derived CDR1 and CDR2 are LNHDA and SQIVND (reference sequence). V shed 4 bases, J shed 4 bases, and the junction held 3 bases outside the gene matches. The CDR3 is 15 residues long. CDR3 amino acids: CASSTTSGVYNEQFF. The DNA of the CDR3 is TGTGCCAGTAGTACGACTAGCGGGGTATACAATGAGCAGTTCTTC.

V and J are TRBV24-1 and TRBJ2-3; D might be TRBD1 or TRBD2, each matching 5 bases. Germline CDR1 reads KGHDR; CDR2 reads SFDVKD. Trimming removed 9 bases from V and 6 bases from J, with 24 bases in between. The CDR3 consists of 16 residues. CDR3 sequence (DNA): TGTGCCACCGCCCCCGCTCTCGGGGAAGGGGAGGATACGCAGTATTTT. This gives the protein CATAPALGEGEDTQYF.

The rearrangement joins TRBV6-2 or TRBV6-3 to TRBJ2-7; a possible D gene is TRBD2 (5 bases). The CDR3 extends over 15 amino acids. The ends were cut back, 2 bases at V and 7 bases at J, with 18 bases in the middle. Germline CDR1 is MNHEY and CDR2 is SVGEGT. The CDR3 loop reads CASSYDYPPGKEQYF. CDR3 bases: TGTGCCAGCAGTTACGACTACCCCCCCGGCAAGGAGCAGTACTTC.

The V gene is TRBV11-2, the J gene TRBJ2-7, with D perhaps assigned TRBD1 or TRBD2 (6 bases each). In germline, CDR1 is SGHAT, CDR2 FQNNGV. V was pared by 3 bases and J by 5 bases, with 8 bases between. CDR3 length equals 12 residues. CDR3 loop: CASSFRGDEQYF. The CDR3 nucleotides read TGTGCCAGCAGCTTTAGGGGGGACGAGCAGTACTTC.

This sequence joins TRBV9 and TRBJ2-7; a possible D gene is TRBD1 (5 bases). V shed 3 bases and J shed 4 bases, with 20 bases lying between them. Germline CDR1 is SGDLS and CDR2 is YYNGEE. The CDR3 totals 16 residues. The CDR3 reads CASSEGSPAHYYEQYF. As DNA, the CDR3 is TGTGCCAGCAGCGAGGGGTCACCAGCTCACTATTACGAGCAGTACTTC.

This clone was counted a few times. The J gene is TRBJ1-4, the V gene TRBV5-4, with D unresolved. This CDR3 contains 13 residues. CDR1 is SGHNT and CDR2 is YYREEE in the germline V gene (reference sequence). Trimming took off 1 base at V and 10 bases at J, with 11 bases between the two ends. The CDR3 sequence: CASSLSREGKLFF. CDR3 DNA sequence: TGTGCCAGCAGCTTGTCCCGGGAGGGAAAACTGTTTTTT.